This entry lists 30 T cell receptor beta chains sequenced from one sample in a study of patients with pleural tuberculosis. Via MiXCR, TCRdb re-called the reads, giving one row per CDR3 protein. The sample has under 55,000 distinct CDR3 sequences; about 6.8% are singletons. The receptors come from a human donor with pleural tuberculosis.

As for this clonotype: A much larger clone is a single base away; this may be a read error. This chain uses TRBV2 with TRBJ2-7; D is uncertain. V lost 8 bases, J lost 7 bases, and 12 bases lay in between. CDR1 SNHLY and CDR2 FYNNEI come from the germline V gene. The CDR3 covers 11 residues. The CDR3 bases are TGTGCCAGCGGATTCTACAATGAGCAGTACTTC. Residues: CASGFYNEQYF.

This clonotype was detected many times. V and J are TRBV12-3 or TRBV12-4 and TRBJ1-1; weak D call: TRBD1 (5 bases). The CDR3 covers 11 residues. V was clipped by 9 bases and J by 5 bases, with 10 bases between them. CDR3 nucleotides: TGTGCCAGTCGGGGGAATACTGAAGCTTTCTTT. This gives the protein CASRGNTEAFF.

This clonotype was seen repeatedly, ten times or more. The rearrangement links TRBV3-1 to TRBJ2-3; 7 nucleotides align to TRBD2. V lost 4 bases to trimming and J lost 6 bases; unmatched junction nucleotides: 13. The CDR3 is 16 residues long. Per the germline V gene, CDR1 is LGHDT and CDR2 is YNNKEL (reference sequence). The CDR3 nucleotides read TGTGCCAGCAGCCTTCGCCCGGGACTACCAAAGGATACGCAGTATTTT. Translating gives CASSLRPGLPKDTQYF.

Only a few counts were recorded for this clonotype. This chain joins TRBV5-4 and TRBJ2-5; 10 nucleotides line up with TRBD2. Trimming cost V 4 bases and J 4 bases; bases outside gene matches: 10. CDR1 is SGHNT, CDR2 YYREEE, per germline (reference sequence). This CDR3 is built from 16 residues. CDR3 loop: CASSKALAGEGETQYF. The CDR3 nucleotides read TGTGCCAGCAGCAAGGCCCTAGCGGGAGAAGGAGAGACCCAGTACTTC.

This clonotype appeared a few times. As DNA, the CDR3 is TGTGCCAGTAGTGCTCAACGGTCTGGGGCCAACGTCCTGACTTTC. Translating gives CASSAQRSGANVLTF. The J gene is TRBJ2-6, the V gene TRBV19; D gene uncertain. The germline V and J ends were trimmed by 5 bases and 1 base, with 9 bases remaining between them. The CDR3 is 15 residues long. Germline assignment: CDR1 LNHDA and CDR2 SQIVND (reference sequence).

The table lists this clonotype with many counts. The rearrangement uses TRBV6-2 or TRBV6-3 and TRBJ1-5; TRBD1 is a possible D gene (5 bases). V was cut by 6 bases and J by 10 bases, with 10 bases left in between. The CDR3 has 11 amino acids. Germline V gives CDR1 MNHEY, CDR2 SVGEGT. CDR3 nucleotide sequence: TGTGCCAGCAGCCAGGGCGGTCCCCAGCATTTT. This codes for CASSQGGPQHF.

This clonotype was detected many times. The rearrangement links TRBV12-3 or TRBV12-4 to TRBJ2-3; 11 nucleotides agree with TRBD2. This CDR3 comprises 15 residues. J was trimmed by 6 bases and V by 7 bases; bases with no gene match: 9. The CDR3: CASTLGTSGGDTQYF. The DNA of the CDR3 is TGTGCCAGCACCCTGGGGACTAGCGGAGGGGATACGCAGTATTTT.

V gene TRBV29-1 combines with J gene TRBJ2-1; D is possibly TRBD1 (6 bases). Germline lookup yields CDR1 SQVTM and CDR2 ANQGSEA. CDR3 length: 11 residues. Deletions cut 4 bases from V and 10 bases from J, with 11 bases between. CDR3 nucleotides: TGCAGCGTTGCACAGGGCATGGAGCAGTTCTTC. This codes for CSVAQGMEQFF.

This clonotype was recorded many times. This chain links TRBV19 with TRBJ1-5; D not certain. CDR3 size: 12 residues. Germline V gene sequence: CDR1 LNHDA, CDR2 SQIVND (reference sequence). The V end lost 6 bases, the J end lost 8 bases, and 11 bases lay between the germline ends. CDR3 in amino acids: CASSFNAEPQHF. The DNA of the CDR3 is TGTGCCAGTAGCTTTAATGCGGAGCCCCAGCATTTT. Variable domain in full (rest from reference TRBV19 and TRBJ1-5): DGGITQSPKYLFRKEGQNVTLSCEQNLNHDAMYWYRQDPGQGLRLIYYSQIVNDFQKGDIAEGYSVSREKKESFPLTVTSAQKNPTAFYLCASSFNAEPQHFGDGTRLSIL.

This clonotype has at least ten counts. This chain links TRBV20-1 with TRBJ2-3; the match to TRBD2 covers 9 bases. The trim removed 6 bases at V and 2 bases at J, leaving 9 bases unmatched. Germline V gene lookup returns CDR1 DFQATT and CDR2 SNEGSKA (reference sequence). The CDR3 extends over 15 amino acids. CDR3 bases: TGCAGTGCCAGGAACGGGACTAGCAACACAGATACGCAGTATTTT. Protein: CSARNGTSNTDTQYF.

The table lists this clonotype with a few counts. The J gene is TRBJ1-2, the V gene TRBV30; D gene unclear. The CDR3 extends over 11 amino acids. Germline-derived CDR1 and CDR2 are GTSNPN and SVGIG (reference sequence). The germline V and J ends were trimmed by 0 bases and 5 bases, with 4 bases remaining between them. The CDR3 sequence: CAWSVGYGYTF. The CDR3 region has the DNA TGTGCCTGGAGTGTAGGTTATGGCTACACCTTC.

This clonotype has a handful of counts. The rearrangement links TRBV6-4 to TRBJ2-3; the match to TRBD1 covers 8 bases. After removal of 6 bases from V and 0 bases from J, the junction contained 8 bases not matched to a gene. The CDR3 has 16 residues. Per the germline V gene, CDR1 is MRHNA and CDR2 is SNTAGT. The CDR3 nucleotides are TGTGCCAGCAGCGACCCTAGGACAGGGAGCACAGATACGCAGTATTTT. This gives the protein CASSDPRTGSTDTQYF.

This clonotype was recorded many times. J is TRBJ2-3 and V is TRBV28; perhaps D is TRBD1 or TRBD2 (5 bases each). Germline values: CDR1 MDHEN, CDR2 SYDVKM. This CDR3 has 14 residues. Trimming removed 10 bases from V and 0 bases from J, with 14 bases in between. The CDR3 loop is CAITPGTSTDTQYF. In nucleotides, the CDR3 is TGTGCCATCACCCCCGGGACGAGCACAGATACGCAGTATTTT. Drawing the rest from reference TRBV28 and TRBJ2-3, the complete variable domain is DVKVTQSSRYLVKRTGEKVFLECVQDMDHENMFWYRQDPGLGLRLIYFSYDVKMKEKGDIPEGYSVSREKKERFSLILESASTNQTSMYLCAITPGTSTDTQYFGPGTRLTVL.

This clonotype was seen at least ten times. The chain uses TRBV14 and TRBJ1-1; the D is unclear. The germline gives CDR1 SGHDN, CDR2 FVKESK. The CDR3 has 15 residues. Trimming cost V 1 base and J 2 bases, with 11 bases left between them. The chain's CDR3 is CASSQVDGSNTEAFF. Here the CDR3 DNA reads TGTGCCAGCAGCCAAGTAGATGGCAGCAACACTGAAGCTTTCTTT.

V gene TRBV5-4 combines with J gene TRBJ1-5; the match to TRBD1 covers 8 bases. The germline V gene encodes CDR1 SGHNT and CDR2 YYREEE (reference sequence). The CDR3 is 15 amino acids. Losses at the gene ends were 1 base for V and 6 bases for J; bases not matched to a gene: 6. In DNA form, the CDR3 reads TGTGCCAGCAGCTTGTCCGGGACAGGAGGTCAGCCCCAGCATTTT. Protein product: CASSLSGTGGQPQHF.

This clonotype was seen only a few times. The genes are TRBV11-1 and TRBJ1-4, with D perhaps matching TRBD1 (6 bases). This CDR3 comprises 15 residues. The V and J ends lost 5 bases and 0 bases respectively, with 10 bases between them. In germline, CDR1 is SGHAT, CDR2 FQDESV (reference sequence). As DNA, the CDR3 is TGTGCCAGCAGCACAGGGACTGCAACTAATGAAAAACTGTTTTTT. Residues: CASSTGTATNEKLFF.

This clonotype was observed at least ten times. DNA for the CDR3: TGCAGTGCTAGTGCTCCCGACCGTTTAGCTTTCTTT. The encoded protein is CSASAPDRLAFF. V is TRBV20-1 and J is TRBJ1-1; no definite D call. V lost 3 bases and J lost 10, with 15 bases in between. CDR1 is DFQATT and CDR2 is SNEGSKA in the germline V gene (reference sequence). This CDR3 is 12 amino acids long.

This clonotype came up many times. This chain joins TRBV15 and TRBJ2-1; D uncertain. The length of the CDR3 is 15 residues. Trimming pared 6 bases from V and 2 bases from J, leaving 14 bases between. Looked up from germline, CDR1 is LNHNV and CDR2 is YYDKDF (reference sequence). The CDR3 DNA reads TGTGCCACCAGGAGCAACTTTCCTACCTACAATGAGCAGTTCTTC. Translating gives CATRSNFPTYNEQFF.

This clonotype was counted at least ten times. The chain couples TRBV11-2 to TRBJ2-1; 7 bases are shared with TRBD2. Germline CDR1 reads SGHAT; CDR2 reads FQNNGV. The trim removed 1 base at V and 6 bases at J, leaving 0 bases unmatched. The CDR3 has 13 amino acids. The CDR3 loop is CASSLGGSNEQFF. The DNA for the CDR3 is TGTGCCAGCAGCTTAGGCGGGAGCAATGAGCAGTTCTTC.

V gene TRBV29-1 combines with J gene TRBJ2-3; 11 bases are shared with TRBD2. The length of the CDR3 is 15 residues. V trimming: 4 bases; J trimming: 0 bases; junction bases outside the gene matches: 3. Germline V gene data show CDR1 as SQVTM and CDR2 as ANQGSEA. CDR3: CSVGRTSGSTDTQYF. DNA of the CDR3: TGCAGCGTTGGGCGGACTAGCGGGAGCACAGATACGCAGTATTTT.

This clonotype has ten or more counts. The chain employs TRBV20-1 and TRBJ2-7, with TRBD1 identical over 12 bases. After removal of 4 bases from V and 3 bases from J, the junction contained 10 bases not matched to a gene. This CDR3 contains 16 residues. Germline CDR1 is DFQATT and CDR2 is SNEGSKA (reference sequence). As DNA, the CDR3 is TGCAGTGCTACTTCCGGGACAGGGGGCGAAGTCTACGAGCAGTACTTC. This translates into CSATSGTGGEVYEQYF.

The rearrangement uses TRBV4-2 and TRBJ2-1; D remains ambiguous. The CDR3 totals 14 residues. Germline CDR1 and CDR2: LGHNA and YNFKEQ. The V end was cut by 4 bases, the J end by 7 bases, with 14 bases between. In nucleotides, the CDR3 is TGTGCCAGCAGCCCACACCGACGGATGAATGAGCAGTTCTTC. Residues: CASSPHRRMNEQFF.

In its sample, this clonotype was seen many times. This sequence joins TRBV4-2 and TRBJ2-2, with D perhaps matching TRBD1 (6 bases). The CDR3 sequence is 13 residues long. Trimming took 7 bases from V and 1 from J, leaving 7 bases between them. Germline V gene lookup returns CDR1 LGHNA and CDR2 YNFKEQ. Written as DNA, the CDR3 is TGTGCCAGCACGGGACAGAACACCGGGGAGCTGTTTTTT. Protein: CASTGQNTGELFF.

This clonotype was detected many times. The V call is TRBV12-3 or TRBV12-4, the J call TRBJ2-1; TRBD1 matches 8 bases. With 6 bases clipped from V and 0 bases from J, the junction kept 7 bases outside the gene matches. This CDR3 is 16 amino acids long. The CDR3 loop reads CASRIQGGGSYNEQFF. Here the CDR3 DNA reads TGTGCCAGCAGAATACAGGGGGGCGGCTCCTACAATGAGCAGTTCTTC.

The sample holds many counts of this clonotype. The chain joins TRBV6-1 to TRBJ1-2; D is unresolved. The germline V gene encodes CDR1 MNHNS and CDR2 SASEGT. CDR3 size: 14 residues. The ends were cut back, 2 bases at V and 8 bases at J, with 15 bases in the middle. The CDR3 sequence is CASSETGSLGGYTF. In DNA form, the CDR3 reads TGTGCCAGCAGTGAAACGGGCAGCCTCGGGGGCTACACCTTC.

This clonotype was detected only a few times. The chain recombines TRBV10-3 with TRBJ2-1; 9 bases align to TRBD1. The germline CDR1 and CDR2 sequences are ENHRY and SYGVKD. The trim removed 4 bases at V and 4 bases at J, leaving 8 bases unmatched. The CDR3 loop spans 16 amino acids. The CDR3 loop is CAISGNRDRVYNEQFF. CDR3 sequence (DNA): TGTGCCATCAGTGGGAACCGGGACAGGGTTTACAATGAGCAGTTCTTC.

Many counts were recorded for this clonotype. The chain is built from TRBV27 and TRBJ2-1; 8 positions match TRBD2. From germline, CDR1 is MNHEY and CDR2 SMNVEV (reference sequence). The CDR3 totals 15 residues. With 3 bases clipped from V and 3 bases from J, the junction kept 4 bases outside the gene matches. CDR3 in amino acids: CASSLVAGHYNEQFF. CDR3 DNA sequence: TGTGCCAGCAGTTTGGTAGCGGGACACTACAATGAGCAGTTCTTC.

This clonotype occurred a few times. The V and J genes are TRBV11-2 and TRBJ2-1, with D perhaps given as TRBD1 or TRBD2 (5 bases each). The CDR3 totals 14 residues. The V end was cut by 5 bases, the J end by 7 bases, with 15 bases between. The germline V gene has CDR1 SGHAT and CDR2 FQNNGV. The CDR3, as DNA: TGTGCCAGCAGCAGTTCCGGGGCCGGGAATGAGCAGTTCTTC. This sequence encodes CASSSSGAGNEQFF. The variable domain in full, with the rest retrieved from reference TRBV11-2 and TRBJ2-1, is EAGVAQSPRYKIIEKRQSVAFWCNPISGHATLYWYQQILGQGPKLLIQFQNNGVVDDSQLPKDRFSAERLKGVDSTLKIQPAKLEDSAVYLCASSSSGAGNEQFFGPGTRLTVL.

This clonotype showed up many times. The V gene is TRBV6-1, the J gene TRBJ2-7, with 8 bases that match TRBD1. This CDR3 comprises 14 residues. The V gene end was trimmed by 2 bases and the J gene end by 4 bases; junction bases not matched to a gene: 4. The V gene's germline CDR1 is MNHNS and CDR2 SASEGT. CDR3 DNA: TGTGCCAGCAGTGAATACAGGGGGAATTACGAGCAGTACGTC. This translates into CASSEYRGNYEQYV.

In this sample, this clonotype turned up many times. CDR3 sequence (DNA): TGTGCCAGCAGAGCCGGGACTAGTTCAGACGAGCAGTACTTC. Translated, it gives CASRAGTSSDEQYF. The V call is TRBV6-1, the J call TRBJ2-7; 8 bases fit TRBD2. CDR1 is MNHNS and CDR2 is SASEGT in the germline V gene. This CDR3 spans 14 amino acids. V gave up 6 bases and J gave up 5 bases; unmatched junction bases: 9.